This T cell receptor (beta chain) originates from a study of blood T cell repertoires in COVID-19. Study-wide context: There were acute and convalescent COVID-19 samples, and they came from the United States, Italy and Spain. The cDNA or gDNA used as material had been derived from T cells, B-cell-depleted T cells, or PBMCs.

In the original processing: Nucleated cell number was recorded as an estimate derived from reference gene primer amplification. Only in-frame clones appear in the TCRdb table, and some are missing; sequencing was by immunoSEQ multiplex PCR. Clonal size and the V and J genes are those of that table, whereas D and trimming came from the DNA. This table has roughly 280,000 clones, around nine tenths appearing once. There are 14 residues in the CDR3. Germline-derived CDR1 and CDR2 are SGHRS and YFSETQ. V lost 0 bases and J 6 bases, leaving 13 bases between the germline ends. The genes are TRBV5-1 and TRBJ2-7, with D hard to call. This TCR was sampled from a middle-aged man with active or convalescent COVID-19. The sequenced sample consisted of peripheral blood. In DNA, the CDR3 is TGCGCCAGCAGCTTGGTTCCCCAGGCGTCCGAGCAGTACTTC. Its protein is CASSLVPQASEQYF.